These 17 T cell receptor beta chains share one sample of origin, sequenced in a study of T cell responses to AZD1222 COVID-19 vaccine. Clones were sequenced by immunoSEQ multiplex PCR, and TCRdb holds only the in-frame ones, with some missing. This table has more than 110,000 clones, about nine tenths appearing once. The input for sequencing was peripheral blood, taken on day 0 of AZD1222 vaccination. These receptors came from an adult in good health.

The chain combines TRBV5-1 with TRBJ2-7, with a possible D match to TRBD2 (5 bases). Trimming stripped 3 bases from V and 0 bases from J, with 7 bases between. CDR3 length: 13 amino acids. CDR1 SGHRS and CDR2 YFSETQ come from the germline V gene. The CDR3 region is CASSSDSSYEQYF. For the CDR3, the DNA is TGCGCCAGCAGCTCGGACTCCTCCTACGAGCAGTACTTC. The whole variable domain, remainder taken from reference TRBV5-1 and TRBJ2-7, is KAGVTQTPRYLIKTRGQQVTLSCSPISGHRSVSWYQQTPGQGLQFLFEYFSETQRNKGNFPGRFSGRQFSNSRSEMNVSTLELGDSALYLCASSSDSSYEQYFGPGTRLTVT.

This sequence joins TRBV7-2 and TRBJ1-5; tentatively, D is TRBD1 (6 bases). This CDR3 is 14 amino acids long. CDR1 is SGHTA, CDR2 FQGNSA, per germline. With 0 bases removed from V and 7 bases from J, the gap between germline ends came to 10 bases. The CDR3 coding sequence is TGTGCCAGCAGCTTAGCATCAGGGGAGCAGCCCCAGCATTTT. Translation gives CASSLASGEQPQHF.

The V and J genes are TRBV5-1 and TRBJ2-1; 10 nucleotides align to TRBD2. This CDR3 is built from 17 residues. Germline assignment: CDR1 SGHRS and CDR2 YFSETQ. With V trimmed by 4 bases and J by 4 bases, 11 bases remained unmatched. CDR3 nucleotide sequence: TGCGCCAGCAGCGGTCCCAGCGGGAGGGCCAGGTACAATGAGCAGTTCTTC. Its protein product is CASSGPSGRARYNEQFF.

The V gene is TRBV5-1, the J gene TRBJ2-7; 11 nucleotides line up with TRBD2. Per germline, CDR1 SGHRS and CDR2 YFSETQ. V shed 4 bases, J shed 6 bases, and the junction held 9 bases outside the gene matches. This CDR3 region has 15 residues. DNA for the CDR3: TGCGCCAGCAGCGCGATAACTAGCGGGGGAGCCGAGCAGTACTTC. Its protein product is CASSAITSGGAEQYF. The entire variable domain, with the rest obtained from reference TRBV5-1 and TRBJ2-7, is as follows: KAGVTQTPRYLIKTRGQQVTLSCSPISGHRSVSWYQQTPGQGLQFLFEYFSETQRNKGNFPGRFSGRQFSNSRSEMNVSTLELGDSALYLCASSAITSGGAEQYFGPGTRLTVT.

This chain joins TRBV14 and TRBJ2-3, with D possibly TRBD2 on 6 matching bases. Trimming stripped 0 bases from V and 6 bases from J, with 7 bases between. The CDR3 contains 13 residues. Germline CDR1 is SGHDN and CDR2 is FVKESK. CDR3 region: CASSQDLADTQYF. Here the CDR3 DNA reads TGTGCCAGCAGCCAAGATCTAGCGGATACGCAGTATTTT.

The J gene is TRBJ1-1, the V gene TRBV24-1; tentatively, D is TRBD1 (5 bases). This CDR3 contains 15 residues. The germline V gene encodes CDR1 KGHDR and CDR2 SFDVKD. The V and J ends lost 8 bases and 5 bases respectively, with 20 bases between them. Here the CDR3 reads CATTGINDGHTEAFF. CDR3 bases: TGTGCCACCACGGGGATAAATGACGGACATACTGAAGCTTTCTTT.

The chain carries TRBV6-4 and TRBJ2-1; possible D gene TRBD2, 7 bases. V was clipped by 3 bases and J by 4 bases, with 19 bases between them. The CDR3 is 17 amino acids. CDR1 is MRHNA, CDR2 SNTAGT, per germline. CDR3 DNA sequence: TGTGCCAGCAGTGAGCGGGCGGCGGGGGACATTTACAATGAGCAGTTCTTC. Its translation: CASSERAAGDIYNEQFF.

J is TRBJ2-1 and V is TRBV9; D call uncertain. The CDR3 has 11 residues. Deletions cut 3 bases from V and 6 bases from J, with 4 bases between. Germline V gives CDR1 SGDLS, CDR2 YYNGEE. The CDR3 sequence is CASSGANEQFF. DNA for the CDR3: TGTGCCAGCAGCGGAGCCAATGAGCAGTTCTTC.

This chain connects TRBV3-1 (or the pseudogene TRBV3-2) to TRBJ1-2, with TRBD1 as a possible D gene (6 bases). V was cut by 11 bases and J by 6 bases, with 31 bases left in between. CDR1 is LGHDT and CDR2 is YNNKEL in the germline V gene (reference sequence). CDR3 length: 17 amino acids. The CDR3 region has the DNA TGTGCCCGCCGCCACGGGGCCTTGGGGGCGGGGGGAGATGGCTACACCTTC. The encoded protein is CARRHGALGAGGDGYTF.

The chain links TRBV19 to TRBJ2-2; weak D call: TRBD2 (5 bases). CDR3 size: 16 residues. Germline V CDR1 and CDR2: LNHDA, SQIVND (reference sequence). V was cut by 6 bases and J by 2 bases, with 16 bases left in between. CDR3 residues: CASSPRGLLNTGELFF. DNA for the CDR3: TGTGCCAGTAGCCCTCGAGGGCTCCTAAACACCGGGGAGCTGTTTTTT.

This clone was seen only once. This chain links TRBV28 with TRBJ2-7; D ambiguous. Germline V gene sequence: CDR1 MDHEN, CDR2 SYDVKM. This CDR3 contains 15 residues. Trimming pared 2 bases from V and 0 bases from J, leaving 11 bases between. The CDR3 region has the DNA TGTGCCAGCAGTTTACAAGGGTGGAGCTCCTACGAGCAGTACTTC. This gives the protein CASSLQGWSSYEQYF.

The chain links TRBV11-2 to TRBJ2-1, with D perhaps matching TRBD2 (5 bases). Germline assignment: CDR1 SGHAT and CDR2 FQNNGV. Trimming stripped 5 bases from V and 9 bases from J, with 14 bases between. The CDR3 covers 13 residues. This CDR3 is CASSPTGYLEQFF. CDR3 coding DNA: TGTGCCAGCAGCCCCACGGGGTATCTTGAGCAGTTCTTC. The whole variable domain, filled in from reference TRBV11-2 and TRBJ2-1, reads EAGVAQSPRYKIIEKRQSVAFWCNPISGHATLYWYQQILGQGPKLLIQFQNNGVVDDSQLPKDRFSAERLKGVDSTLKIQPAKLEDSAVYLCASSPTGYLEQFFGPGTRLTVL.

This clone came up once. This rearrangement joins TRBV23-1 to TRBJ1-2; 7 bases match TRBD1. TRBV23-1 is an open reading frame, and its role is uncertain. Trimming at V came to 8 bases and at J to 11 bases, leaving 11 bases not matched to a gene. The CDR3 contains 12 residues. The CDR3 loop is CASSNRGRKYTF. The CDR3 DNA reads as TGCGCCAGCTCCAACAGGGGCCGTAAGTACACCTTC.

V is TRBV18 and J is TRBJ1-1; D is undetermined. Trimming pared 1 base from V and 4 bases from J, leaving 16 bases between. The CDR3 spans 16 residues. Germline CDR1 reads KGHSH; CDR2 reads LQKENI. The CDR3 here is CASSPLLAGGSTEAFF. DNA of the CDR3: TGTGCCAGCTCACCACTTCTGGCAGGTGGGAGCACTGAAGCTTTCTTT. Complete variable domain (other parts from reference TRBV18 and TRBJ1-1): NAGVMQNPRHLVRRRGQEARLRCSPMKGHSHVYWYRQLPEEGLKFMVYLQKENIIDESGMPKERFSAEFPKEGPSILRIQQVVRGDSAAYFCASSPLLAGGSTEAFFGQGTRLTVV.

The J gene is TRBJ2-2, the V gene TRBV5-1, with TRBD2 identical over 13 bases. The germline V gene has CDR1 SGHRS and CDR2 YFSETQ. With V trimmed by 4 bases and J by 0 bases, 6 bases remained unmatched. This CDR3 has 18 amino acids. CDR3 sequence: CASSDTSGRGANTGELFF. Here the CDR3 DNA reads TGCGCCAGCAGCGATACTAGCGGGAGGGGAGCGAACACCGGGGAGCTGTTTTTT.

The V call is TRBV5-1, the J call TRBJ2-2, with D possibly TRBD2 on 6 matching bases. Germline V gene lookup returns CDR1 SGHRS and CDR2 YFSETQ. This CDR3 region has 16 residues. Between the trimmed V and J ends, which lost 4 bases and 7 bases, there was a span of 20 bases. This CDR3 reads CASSPYSGDPFGELFF. The CDR3 nucleotides read TGCGCCAGCAGCCCCTATTCGGGGGATCCTTTCGGGGAGCTGTTTTTT.

V gene TRBV4-1 combines with J gene TRBJ2-3; possible D gene TRBD2, 5 bases. The germline V and J ends were trimmed by 1 base and 3 bases, with 14 bases remaining between them. CDR3 length equals 16 residues. The V gene's germline CDR1 is MGHRA and CDR2 YSYEKL. Written as DNA, the CDR3 is TGCGCCAGCAGCCAAGGGGCGTGGCGGACTACAGATACGCAGTATTTT. Protein: CASSQGAWRTTDTQYF.